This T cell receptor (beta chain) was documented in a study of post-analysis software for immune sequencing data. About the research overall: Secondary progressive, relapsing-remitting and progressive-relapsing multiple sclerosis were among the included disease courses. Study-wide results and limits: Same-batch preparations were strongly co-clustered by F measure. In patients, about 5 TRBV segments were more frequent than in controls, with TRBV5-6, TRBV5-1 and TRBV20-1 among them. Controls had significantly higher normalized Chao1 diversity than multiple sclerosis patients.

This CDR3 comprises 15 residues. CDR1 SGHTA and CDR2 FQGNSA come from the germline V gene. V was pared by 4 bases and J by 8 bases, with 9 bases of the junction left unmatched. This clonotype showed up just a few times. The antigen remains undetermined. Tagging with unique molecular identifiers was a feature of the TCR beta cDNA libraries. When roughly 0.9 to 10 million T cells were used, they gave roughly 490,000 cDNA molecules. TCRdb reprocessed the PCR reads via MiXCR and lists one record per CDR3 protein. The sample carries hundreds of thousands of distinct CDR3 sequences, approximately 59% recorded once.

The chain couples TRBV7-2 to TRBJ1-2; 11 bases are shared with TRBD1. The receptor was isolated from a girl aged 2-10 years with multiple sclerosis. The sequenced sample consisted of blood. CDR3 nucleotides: TGTGCCAGCAGCTCGGGGACAGGGGGGCCATTAGGCTACACCTTC. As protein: CASSSGTGGPLGYTF.